These 6 T cell receptor beta chains came from one sample sequenced in a study of response to subunit inactivated influenza vaccine. One entry per CDR3 protein results from TCRdb running MiXCR on the RT-PCR reads. Of 150,000 to 200,000 distinct CDR3 sequences in the sample, roughly 12% were seen once. The sample was also linked to a second study, of T cells expressing NK-cell markers. That work adds: UMIs were included in TCR beta cDNA generated by 5'RACE template switching.

The sequencing used CD8+ T cells sorted from PBMCs, collected about 11 days after vaccination. Source of these receptors: a man aged 50 to 60 who received an inactivated influenza vaccine.

This chain links TRBV28 with TRBJ2-7; D is perhaps TRBD1 (6 bases). The germline gives CDR1 MDHEN, CDR2 SYDVKM. The V gene lost 5 bases and the J gene lost 5 bases, with 19 bases spanning the gap. The CDR3 has 15 amino acids. DNA of the CDR3: TGTGCCAGCAGTGTCAACAGGGCCAGGAGTGACGAGCAGTACTTC. Amino acids: CASSVNRARSDEQYF.

This clonotype was seen more than once but under ten times. The CDR3 sequence: CASSRHFLGTSVNNEQFF. CDR3 sequence (DNA): TGCGCCAGCAGCCGCCATTTCCTCGGGACTAGCGTTAACAATGAGCAGTTCTTC. This sequence joins TRBV4-3 and TRBJ2-1; 10 bases match TRBD2. This CDR3 is 18 amino acids long. J gave up 5 bases and V 4 bases, and 14 bases lay outside the gene matches. CDR1 LGHNA and CDR2 YSLEER come from the germline V gene.

In its sample, this clonotype was seen a few times. V usage is TRBV10-3 and J usage is TRBJ2-7; no clear D. Between the trimmed V and J ends, which lost 2 bases and 5 bases, there was a span of 13 bases. This CDR3 comprises 14 residues. Germline CDR1 is ENHRY and CDR2 is SYGVKD. The CDR3 DNA reads as TGTGCCATCAGTGAGCCCGGATACAACGACGAGCAGTACTTC. Translating it yields CAISEPGYNDEQYF.

This clonotype was observed a few times. The CDR3 here is CASSLGQRNEKLFF. CDR3 nucleotides: TGTGCCAGCAGCTTGGGGCAGCGGAATGAAAAACTGTTTTTT. The rearrangement uses TRBV5-6 and TRBJ1-4; D is undetermined. CDR3 length: 14 amino acids. Trimming pared 0 bases from V and 5 bases from J, leaving 8 bases between. Germline CDR1 and CDR2: SGHDT and YYEEEE.

This clonotype turned up a few times. This chain joins TRBV6-1 and TRBJ2-6; 12 positions match TRBD2. V was pared by 3 bases and J by 0 bases, with 3 bases of the junction left unmatched. The V gene's germline CDR1 is MNHNS and CDR2 SASEGT. The CDR3 has 18 residues. CDR3 in amino acids: CASSDGLAGFSGANVLTF. The CDR3 DNA sequence: TGTGCCAGCAGTGACGGACTAGCGGGGTTCTCTGGGGCCAACGTCCTGACTTTC.

This clonotype was counted ten times or more. The junction departs from the called germline gene at one end, perhaps through a read error. This chain connects TRBV5-5 to TRBJ2-7; perhaps TRBD1 as D (6 bases). Germline lookup yields CDR1 SGHKS and CDR2 YYEKEE (reference sequence). The CDR3 is 13 residues long. The CDR3 bases are TGTGCCAGCAGCCTTTGGGACACTGGGGGTTTGGACTTC. Encoded protein: CASSLWDTGGLDF.